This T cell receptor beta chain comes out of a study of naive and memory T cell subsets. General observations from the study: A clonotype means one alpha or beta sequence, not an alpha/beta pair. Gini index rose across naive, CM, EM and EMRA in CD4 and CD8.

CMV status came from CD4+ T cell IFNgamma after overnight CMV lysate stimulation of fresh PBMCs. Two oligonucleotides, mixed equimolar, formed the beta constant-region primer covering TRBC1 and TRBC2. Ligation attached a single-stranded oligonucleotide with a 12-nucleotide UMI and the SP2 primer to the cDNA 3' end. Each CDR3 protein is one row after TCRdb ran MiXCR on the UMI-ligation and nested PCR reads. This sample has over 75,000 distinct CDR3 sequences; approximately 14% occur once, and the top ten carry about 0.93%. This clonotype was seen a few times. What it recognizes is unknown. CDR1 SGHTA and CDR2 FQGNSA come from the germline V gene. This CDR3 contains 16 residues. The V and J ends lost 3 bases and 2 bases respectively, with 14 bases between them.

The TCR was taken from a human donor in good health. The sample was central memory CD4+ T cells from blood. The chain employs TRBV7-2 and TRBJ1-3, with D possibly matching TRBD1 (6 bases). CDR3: CASSFLQDRAGNTIYF. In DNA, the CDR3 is TGTGCCAGCAGCTTTCTGCAGGACAGAGCTGGAAACACCATATATTTT.